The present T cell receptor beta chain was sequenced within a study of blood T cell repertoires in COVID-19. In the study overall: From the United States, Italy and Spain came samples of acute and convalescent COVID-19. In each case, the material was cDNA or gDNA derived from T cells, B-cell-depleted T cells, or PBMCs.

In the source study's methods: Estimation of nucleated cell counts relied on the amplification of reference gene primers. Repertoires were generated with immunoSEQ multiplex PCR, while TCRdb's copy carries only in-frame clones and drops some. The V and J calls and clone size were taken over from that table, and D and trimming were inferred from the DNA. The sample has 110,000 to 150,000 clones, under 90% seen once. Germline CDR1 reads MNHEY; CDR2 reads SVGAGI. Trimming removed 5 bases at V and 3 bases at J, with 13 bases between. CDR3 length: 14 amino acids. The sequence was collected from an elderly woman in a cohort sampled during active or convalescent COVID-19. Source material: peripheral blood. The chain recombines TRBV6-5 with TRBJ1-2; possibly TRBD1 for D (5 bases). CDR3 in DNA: TGTGCCAGCAGTCAGGGTAGTGGCTACTATGGCTACACCTTC. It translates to CASSQGSGYYGYTF.